Described below is a single TCR beta chain sequence and its context. This clonotype was found many times. The target of this receptor is not known. Per-base quality was not reported, and no clone a single base away is much larger than it. Ophthalmopathy patients had moderately to severely active disease, with a Clinical Activity Score of 3 or more, a NOSPECS grade of 4 or more, and a disease duration of less than 3 months. Any patient with an uncontrolled infection, another autoimmune disease, pregnancy or lactation was excluded. Diagnoses were established on the basis of clinical symptoms, serum thyroxine and TRAb, thyroid ultrasound, and orbital computed tomography. PBMCs were isolated from approximately 10 ml of fresh peripheral blood by Ficoll-Paque density gradient centrifugation. Total RNA was extracted with Trizol reagent, and quality was checked on an Agilent 2100 Bioanalyzer. Its CDR3 holds 15 amino acids, cysteine through phenylalanine. The CDR3 DNA has 45 bases and is translated from base 1. The CDR1 and CDR2 encoded by the germline V gene (reference sequence) are DFQATT and SNEGSKA. V is trimmed back by 5 bases and J by 15 bases, and the junction contains 21 bases that no gene match accounts for.

TCR beta CDR3 regions were amplified from RNA transcripts. The first round of RT-PCR for the TCR CDR3 was performed with the HTBI primer set and the Qiagen OneStep RT-PCR kit. Libraries were constructed in a second round of multiplex PCR, after which size selection and purification were carried out. Paired-end sequencing of the libraries was performed with 100 bp reads on an Illumina HiSeq2000. In the original analysis: Raw data were processed with SOAPnuke, discarding reads with adapters, uncalled bases, mean Phred below 15, or no exact constant-primer or identifier match. COPE v1.2.5 was used to merge high-quality paired reads, and clonotypes were defined as unique nucleotide sequences. MiTCR v1.1 was used to align the clonotypes against IMGT TRBV, TRBD and TRBJ reference segments. Only V-J combinations with frequency above 0.0001, covering 99.2% of repertoires, were analysed. The TCS score was defined as F50 (clonal expansion) divided by E x V (chaos), with BLOSUM62-based TCRdist calculated between CDR3 peptides within each V-J. Welch's t-statistics and random forest reduced roughly 530 V-J features to 10 to 15, which were used in a naive Bayes classifier (R e1071). TCRdb itself trimmed the public reads at Q25 with fastp, ran MiXCR and retained productive beta chains. Each CDR3 protein appears once, grouped with its most common genes and DNA. The V and J calls and clone size come from TCRdb's table, not from the authors' own analysis. The sample table holds approximately 350,000 distinct CDR3 sequences, of which roughly 15% were seen once. The ten largest make up roughly a fifth of the sample.

The record originates from a study of T cells in Graves' hyperthyroidism and ophthalmopathy (dated by TCRdb to the late 2010s). Concerning the study at large: Peripheral blood was collected at initial diagnosis, before any treatment. To identify distinguishing TCR V-J signatures, a discovery cohort of 100 or so patients was used, comprising some 43 with Graves' ophthalmopathy and about 59 with stable Graves' hyperthyroidism. Whether ophthalmopathy could be predicted prospectively was tested in an independent validation cohort made up of 18 to 20 hyperthyroidism patients plus 17 patients who later progressed to ophthalmopathy. For training and testing, the 95 to 100 patients in the discovery cohort were randomly divided in a 7:3 ratio. Thyroid tissue and blood T-cell repertoires from several Graves' hyperthyroidism patients were also compared in the study. After blood sampling, hyperthyroidism patients were treated with methimazole at a starting dose of 30 mg daily, and ophthalmopathy patients were treated with high-dose intravenous methylprednisolone. The paper describes TCR Vbeta CDR3 sequencing of 140 or so peripheral blood samples, made up of about 40 ophthalmopathy patients, 70 to 75 hyperthyroidism patients and 17 progressor patients.

The full study reports these points: Blood samples also contained most of the expanded thyroid clonotypes (frequency above 0.001), which suggests that blood repertoires may reflect thyroid immune responses. During validation, the model predicted progression to ophthalmopathy a median of about 5.9 months ahead of onset, with almost 71% sensitivity and almost 75% specificity. In cross-validation, a model built on a 13 V-J signature told ophthalmopathy apart from stable hyperthyroidism with under 90% sensitivity and about 81% specificity, and in testing the same model reached 80%/75%. Sample size was not statistically predetermined, and blinding of investigators to group allocation was not performed.

The V and J genes are TRBV20-1 and TRBJ1-5, and TRBD1 aligns with 8 junction nucleotides. Sequenced input: blood. This TCR was sampled from a woman in her sixties with Graves' ophthalmopathy. The CDR3 protein: CSAQAPGQGPSLPHF. DNA sequence: TGCAGTGCTCAAGCCCCTGGACAGGGACCCAGTCTACCGCATTTT.